A selection of T cell receptor beta chains follows, all from one sample in a study of T-cell memory formation after mild COVID-19. TCRdb recomputed calls from the 5' RACE reads with MiXCR, one row per CDR3 protein. Of roughly 310,000 distinct CDR3 sequences listed, more than 15% were seen once; the top ten hold about 22%. Sample: PBMCs or a T cell subset sorted from them (not recorded which). Receptors originate from a man aged 18 to 29 who had mild COVID-19 (a few samples of this study predate the infection). Cell type and time point are not known. Each CDR3 is given without its conserved first and last residue. The D gene is left open where the match is weak.

14,.,TRBV4-3,TRBJ2-5,ASSQDFARGQETQY
11,.,TRBV6-5,TRBJ2-7,ASSPLSLTREY
11,TRBD1,TRBV7-2,TRBJ1-4,ASSLADRAKLF
11,TRBD2,TRBV20-1,TRBJ2-3,SASGGGADTQY
14,TRBD2,TRBV5-5,TRBJ2-2,ASSLGGGGFTGELF
10,.,TRBV5-1,TRBJ1-2,ASSPDGGAGT
13,TRBD2,TRBV20-1,TRBJ2-5,SARDTGTSGETQY
13,TRBD2,TRBV11-2,TRBJ2-3,ASSLNSGGRDTQY
12,TRBD1,TRBV28,TRBJ2-7,ASTLTGEAREQY
9,.,TRBV5-6,TRBJ2-3,ASSWVDTQY
16,TRBD1,TRBV4-1,TRBJ1-3,ASSPSGDPGGRINTIY
13,.,TRBV18,TRBJ2-3,ASSPPASGGDTQY
11,.,TRBV29-1,TRBJ2-4,SVDVEGSDIQY
11,TRBD1,TRBV7-9,TRBJ1-5,ASSRDRDQPQH
14,TRBD2,TRBV7-6,TRBJ2-1,ASSPQGAGEYNEQF
14,.,TRBV27,.,ASTTSTGTFSNEQF
12,TRBD1,TRBV6-6,TRBJ1-4,ASRPQGAGEKLF